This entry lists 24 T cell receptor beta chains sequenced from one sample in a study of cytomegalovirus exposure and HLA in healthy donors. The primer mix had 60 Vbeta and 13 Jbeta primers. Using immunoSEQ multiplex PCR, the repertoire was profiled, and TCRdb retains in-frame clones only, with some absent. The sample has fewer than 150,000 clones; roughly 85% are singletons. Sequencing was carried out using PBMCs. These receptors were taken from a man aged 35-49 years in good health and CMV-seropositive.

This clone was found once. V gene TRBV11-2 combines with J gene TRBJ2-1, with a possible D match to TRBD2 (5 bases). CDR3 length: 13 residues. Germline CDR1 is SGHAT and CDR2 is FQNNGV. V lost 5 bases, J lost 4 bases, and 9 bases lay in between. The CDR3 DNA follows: TGTGCCAGCAGCCCCGAGCGGTACAATGAGCAGTTCTTC. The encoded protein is CASSPERYNEQFF.

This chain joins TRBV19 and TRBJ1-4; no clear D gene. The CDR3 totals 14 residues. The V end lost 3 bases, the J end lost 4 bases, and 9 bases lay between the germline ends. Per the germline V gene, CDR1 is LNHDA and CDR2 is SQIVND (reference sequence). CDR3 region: CASSIWGDNEKLFF. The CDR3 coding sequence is TGTGCCAGTAGTATTTGGGGAGATAATGAAAAACTGTTTTTT.

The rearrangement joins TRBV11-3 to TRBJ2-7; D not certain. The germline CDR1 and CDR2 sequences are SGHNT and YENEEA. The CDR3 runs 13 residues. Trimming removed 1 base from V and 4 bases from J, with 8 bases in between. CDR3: CASSLGAEYEQYF. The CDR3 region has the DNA TGTGCCAGCAGCTTAGGGGCCGAGTACGAGCAGTACTTC.

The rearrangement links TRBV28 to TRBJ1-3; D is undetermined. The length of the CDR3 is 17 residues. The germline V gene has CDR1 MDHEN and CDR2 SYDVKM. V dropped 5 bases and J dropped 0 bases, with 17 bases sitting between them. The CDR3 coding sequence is TGTGCCAGCAGTGTCCCTGGACTTGCTGACTCTGGAAACACCATATATTTT. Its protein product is CASSVPGLADSGNTIYF.

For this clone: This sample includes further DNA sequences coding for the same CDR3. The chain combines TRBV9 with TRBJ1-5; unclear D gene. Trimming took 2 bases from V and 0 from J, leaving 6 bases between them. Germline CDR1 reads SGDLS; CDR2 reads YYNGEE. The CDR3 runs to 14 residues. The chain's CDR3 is CASSVGGSNQPQHF. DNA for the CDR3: TGTGCCAGCAGCGTGGGAGGTAGCAATCAGCCCCAGCATTTT.

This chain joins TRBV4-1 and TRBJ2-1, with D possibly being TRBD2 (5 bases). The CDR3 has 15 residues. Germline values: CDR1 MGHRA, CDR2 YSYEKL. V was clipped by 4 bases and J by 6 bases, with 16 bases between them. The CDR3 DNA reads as TGCGCCAGCAGCCTTAGTGGGTCGGGGATCAATGAGCAGTTCTTC. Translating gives CASSLSGSGINEQFF.

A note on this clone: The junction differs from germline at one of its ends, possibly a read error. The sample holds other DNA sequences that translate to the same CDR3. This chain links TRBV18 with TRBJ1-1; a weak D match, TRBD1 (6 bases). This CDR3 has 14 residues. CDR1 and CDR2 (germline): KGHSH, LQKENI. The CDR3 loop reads CASSSDRMNTEAFF. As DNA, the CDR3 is TGTGCCAGCTCATCGGACAGAATGAACACTGAAGCCTTCTTT.

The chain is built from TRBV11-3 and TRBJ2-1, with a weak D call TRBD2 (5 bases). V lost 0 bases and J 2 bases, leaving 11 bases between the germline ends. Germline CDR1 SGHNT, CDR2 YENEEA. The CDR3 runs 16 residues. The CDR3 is CASSLDVQRAYNEQFF. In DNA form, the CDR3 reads TGTGCCAGCAGCTTAGATGTCCAGAGGGCCTACAATGAGCAGTTCTTC. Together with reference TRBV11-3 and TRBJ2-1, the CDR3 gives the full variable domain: EAGVVQSPRYKIIEKKQPVAFWCNPISGHNTLYWYLQNLGQGPELLIRYENEEAVDDSQLPKDRFSAERLKGVDSTLKIQPAELGDSAVYLCASSLDVQRAYNEQFFGPGTRLTVL.

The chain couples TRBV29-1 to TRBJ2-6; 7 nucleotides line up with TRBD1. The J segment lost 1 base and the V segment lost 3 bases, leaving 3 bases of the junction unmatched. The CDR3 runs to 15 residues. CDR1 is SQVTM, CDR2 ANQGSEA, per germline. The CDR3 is CSVEGQKSGANVLTF. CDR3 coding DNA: TGCAGCGTTGAGGGACAGAAATCTGGGGCCAACGTCCTGACTTTC. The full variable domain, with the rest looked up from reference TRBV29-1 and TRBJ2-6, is SAVISQKPSRDICQRGTSLTIQCQVDSQVTMMFWYRQQPGQSLTLIATANQGSEATYESGFVIDKFPISRPNLTFSTLTVSNMSPEDSSIYLCSVEGQKSGANVLTFGAGSRLTVL.

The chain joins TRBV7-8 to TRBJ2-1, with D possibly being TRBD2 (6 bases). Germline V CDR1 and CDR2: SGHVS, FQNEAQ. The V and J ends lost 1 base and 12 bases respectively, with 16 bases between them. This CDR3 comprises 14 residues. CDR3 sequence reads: CASSLDPRELRQFF. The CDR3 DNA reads TGTGCCAGCAGCTTAGACCCCCGGGAGCTACGGCAGTTCTTC.

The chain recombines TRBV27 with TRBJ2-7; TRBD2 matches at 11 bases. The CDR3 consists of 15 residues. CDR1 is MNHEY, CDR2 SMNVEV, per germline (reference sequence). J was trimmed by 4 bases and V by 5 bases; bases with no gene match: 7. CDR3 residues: CASSPGTSGFYEQYF. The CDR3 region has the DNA TGTGCCAGCAGTCCTGGGACTAGCGGTTTTTACGAGCAGTACTTC.

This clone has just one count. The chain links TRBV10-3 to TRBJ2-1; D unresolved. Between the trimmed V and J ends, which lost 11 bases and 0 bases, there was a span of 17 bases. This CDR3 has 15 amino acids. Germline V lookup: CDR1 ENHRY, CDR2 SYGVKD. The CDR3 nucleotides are TGTGCCGCGAGGTCATTCGTGAGCTCCTACAATGAGCAGTTCTTC. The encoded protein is CAARSFVSSYNEQFF.

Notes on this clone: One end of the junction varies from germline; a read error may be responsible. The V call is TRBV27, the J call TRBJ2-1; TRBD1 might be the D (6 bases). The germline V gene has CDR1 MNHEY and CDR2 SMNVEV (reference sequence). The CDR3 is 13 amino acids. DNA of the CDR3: TGTGCCAGCAGGATGGACAGCTACAATAAGCAGTTCTTC. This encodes CASRMDSYNKQFF.

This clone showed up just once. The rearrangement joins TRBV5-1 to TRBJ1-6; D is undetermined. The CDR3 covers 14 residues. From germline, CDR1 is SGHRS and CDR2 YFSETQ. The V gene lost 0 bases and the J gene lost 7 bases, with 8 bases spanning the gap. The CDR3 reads CASSLERLNSPLHF. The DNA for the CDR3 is TGCGCCAGCAGCTTGGAGAGGTTAAATTCACCCCTCCACTTT. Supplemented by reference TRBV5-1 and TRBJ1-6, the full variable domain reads KAGVTQTPRYLIKTRGQQVTLSCSPISGHRSVSWYQQTPGQGLQFLFEYFSETQRNKGNFPGRFSGRQFSNSRSEMNVSTLELGDSALYLCASSLERLNSPLHFGNGTRLTVT.

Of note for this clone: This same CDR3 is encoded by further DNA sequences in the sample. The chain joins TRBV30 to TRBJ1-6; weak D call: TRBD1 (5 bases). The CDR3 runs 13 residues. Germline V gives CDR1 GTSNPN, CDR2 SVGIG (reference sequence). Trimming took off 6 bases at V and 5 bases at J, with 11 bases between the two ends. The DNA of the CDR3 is TGTGCCTGCGGTAGGGGTGATAATTCACCCCTCCACTTT. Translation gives CACGRGDNSPLHF.

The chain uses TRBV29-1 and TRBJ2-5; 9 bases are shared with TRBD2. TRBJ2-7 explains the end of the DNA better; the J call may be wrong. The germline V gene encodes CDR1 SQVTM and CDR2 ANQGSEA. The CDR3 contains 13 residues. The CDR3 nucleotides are TGCAGCGTTGTGGAGACTAGCGGAACCGAGCAGTACTTC. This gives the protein CSVVETSGTEQYF.

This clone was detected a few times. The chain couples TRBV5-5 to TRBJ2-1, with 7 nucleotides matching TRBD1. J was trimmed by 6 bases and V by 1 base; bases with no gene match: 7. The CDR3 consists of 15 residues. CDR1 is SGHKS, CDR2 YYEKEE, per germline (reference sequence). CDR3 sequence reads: CASSLIQGDVNEQFF. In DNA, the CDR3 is TGTGCCAGCAGCTTGATCCAGGGGGACGTCAATGAGCAGTTCTTC.

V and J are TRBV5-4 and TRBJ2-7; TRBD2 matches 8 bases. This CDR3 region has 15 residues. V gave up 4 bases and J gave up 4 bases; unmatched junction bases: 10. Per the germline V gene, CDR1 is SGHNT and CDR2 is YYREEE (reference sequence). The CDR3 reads CASSLNGRVLYEQYF. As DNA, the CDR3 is TGTGCCAGCAGCCTGAACGGGAGGGTTCTTTACGAGCAGTACTTC.

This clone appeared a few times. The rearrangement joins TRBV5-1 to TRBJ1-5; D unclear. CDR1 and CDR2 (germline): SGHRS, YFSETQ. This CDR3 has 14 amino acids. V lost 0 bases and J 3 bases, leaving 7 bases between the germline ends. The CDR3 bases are TGCGCCAGCAGCTTGGCTGGGCACAATCAGCCCCAGCATTTT. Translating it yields CASSLAGHNQPQHF.

CDR3 residues: CASSPLMGTEETQYF. Written as DNA, the CDR3 is TGTGCCAGCTCACCGTTAATGGGGACAGAAGAGACCCAGTACTTC. V is TRBV18 and J is TRBJ2-5; 7 bases are a match to TRBD1. This CDR3 is built from 15 residues. The J segment lost 3 bases and the V segment lost 3 bases, leaving 7 bases of the junction unmatched. Germline V lookup: CDR1 KGHSH, CDR2 LQKENI.

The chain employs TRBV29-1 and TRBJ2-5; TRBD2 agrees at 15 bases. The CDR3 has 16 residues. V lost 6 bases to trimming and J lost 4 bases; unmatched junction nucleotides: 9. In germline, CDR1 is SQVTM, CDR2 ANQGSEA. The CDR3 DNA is TGCAGCGTGGTACCGGGACTAGCGGGGGGAGGAGAGACCCAGTACTTC. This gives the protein CSVVPGLAGGGETQYF.

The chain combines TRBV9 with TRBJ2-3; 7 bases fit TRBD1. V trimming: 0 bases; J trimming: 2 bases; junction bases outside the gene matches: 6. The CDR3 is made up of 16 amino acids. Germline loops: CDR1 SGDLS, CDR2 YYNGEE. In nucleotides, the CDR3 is TGTGCCAGCAGCGTAGAAGGGGGCGATGACACAGATACGCAGTATTTT. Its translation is CASSVEGGDDTDTQYF.

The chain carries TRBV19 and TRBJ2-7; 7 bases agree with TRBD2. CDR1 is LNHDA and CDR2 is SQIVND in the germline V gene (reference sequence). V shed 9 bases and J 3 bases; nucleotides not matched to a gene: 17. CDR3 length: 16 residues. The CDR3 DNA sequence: TGTGCCAGCCACACCCTTTCGGGGGGAGTTATCTACGAGCAGTACTTC. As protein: CASHTLSGGVIYEQYF. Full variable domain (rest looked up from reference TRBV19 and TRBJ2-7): DGGITQSPKYLFRKEGQNVTLSCEQNLNHDAMYWYRQDPGQGLRLIYYSQIVNDFQKGDIAEGYSVSREKKESFPLTVTSAQKNPTAFYLCASHTLSGGVIYEQYFGPGTRLTVT.

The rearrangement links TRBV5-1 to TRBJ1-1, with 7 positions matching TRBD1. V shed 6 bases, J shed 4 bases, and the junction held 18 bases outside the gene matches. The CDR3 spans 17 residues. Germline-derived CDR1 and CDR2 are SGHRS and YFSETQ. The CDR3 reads CASNVRRGGVRSTEAFF. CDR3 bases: TGCGCCAGCAACGTAAGGAGAGGGGGCGTCAGGAGCACTGAAGCTTTCTTT. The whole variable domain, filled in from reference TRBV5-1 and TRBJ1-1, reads KAGVTQTPRYLIKTRGQQVTLSCSPISGHRSVSWYQQTPGQGLQFLFEYFSETQRNKGNFPGRFSGRQFSNSRSEMNVSTLELGDSALYLCASNVRRGGVRSTEAFFGQGTRLTVV.